The text below deals with one T cell receptor beta chain. Sequencing was performed with immunoSEQ multiplex PCR; in TCRdb, only in-frame clones are kept and a portion is missing. The table has about 20,000 clones, about nine tenths seen once. Living in about two dozen US areas, the participants were between about 18 and 100 years of age. Recovery among Cohort 3 donors was established by two negative PCRs, clearance, or symptom resolution. This record comes from a study of blood T cell repertoires in COVID-19. Study-wide context: The United States, Italy and Spain supplied acute and convalescent COVID-19 samples.

CDR3 length equals 15 residues. Germline CDR1 is MDHEN and CDR2 is SYDVKM. V lost 2 bases, J lost 0 bases, and 9 bases lay in between. The sequencing sample was made of PBMCs or T cells enriched from blood (not recorded which). The V gene is TRBV28, the J gene TRBJ2-3; D is unresolved. The receptor's source is a woman aged 25-40 years who had recovered from COVID-19. Written as DNA, the CDR3 is TGTGCCAGCAGTTTAACAGTCCCTAGCACAGATACGCAGTATTTT. Translated: CASSLTVPSTDTQYF.